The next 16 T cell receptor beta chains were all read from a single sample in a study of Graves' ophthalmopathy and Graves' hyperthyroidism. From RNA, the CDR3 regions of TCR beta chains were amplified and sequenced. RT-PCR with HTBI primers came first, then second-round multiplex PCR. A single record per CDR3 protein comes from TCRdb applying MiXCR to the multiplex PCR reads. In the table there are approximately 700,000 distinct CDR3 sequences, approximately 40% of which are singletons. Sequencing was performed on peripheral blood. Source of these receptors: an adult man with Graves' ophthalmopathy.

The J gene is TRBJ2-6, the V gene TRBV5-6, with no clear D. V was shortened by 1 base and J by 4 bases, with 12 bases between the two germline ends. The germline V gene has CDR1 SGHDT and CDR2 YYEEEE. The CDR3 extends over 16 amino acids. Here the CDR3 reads CASSLRGSGGANVLTF. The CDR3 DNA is TGTGCCAGCAGCTTGCGTGGCTCCGGGGGGGCCAACGTCCTGACTTTC.

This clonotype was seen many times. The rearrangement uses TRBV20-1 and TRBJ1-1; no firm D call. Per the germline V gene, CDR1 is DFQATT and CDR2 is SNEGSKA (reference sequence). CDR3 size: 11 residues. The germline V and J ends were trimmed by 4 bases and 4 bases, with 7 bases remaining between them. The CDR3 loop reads CSAMGSTEAFF. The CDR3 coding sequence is TGCAGTGCTATGGGCAGCACTGAAGCTTTCTTT.

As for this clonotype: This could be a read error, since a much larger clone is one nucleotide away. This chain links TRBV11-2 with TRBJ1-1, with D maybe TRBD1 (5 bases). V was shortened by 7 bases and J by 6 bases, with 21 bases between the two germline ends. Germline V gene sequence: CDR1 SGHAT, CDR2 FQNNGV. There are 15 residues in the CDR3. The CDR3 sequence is CASTLTQTVGPEAFF. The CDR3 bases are TGTGCCAGCACCCTGACTCAGACGGTGGGGCCTGAAGCTTTCTTT. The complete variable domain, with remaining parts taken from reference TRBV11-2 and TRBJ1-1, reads EAGVAQSPRYKIIEKRQSVAFWCNPISGHATLYWYQQILGQGPKLLIQFQNNGVVDDSQLPKDRFSAERLKGVDSTLKIQPAKLEDSAVYLCASTLTQTVGPEAFFGQGTRLTVV.

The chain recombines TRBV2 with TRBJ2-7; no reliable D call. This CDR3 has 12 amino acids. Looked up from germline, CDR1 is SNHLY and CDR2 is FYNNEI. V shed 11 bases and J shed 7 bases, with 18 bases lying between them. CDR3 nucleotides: TGTGCCTGGATGAAGGTCTTGGGGGAGCAGTACTTC. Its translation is CAWMKVLGEQYF.

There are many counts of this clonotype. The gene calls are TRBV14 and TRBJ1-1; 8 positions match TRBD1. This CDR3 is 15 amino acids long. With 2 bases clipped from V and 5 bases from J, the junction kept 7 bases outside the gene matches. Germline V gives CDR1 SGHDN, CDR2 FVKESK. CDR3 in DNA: TGTGCCAGCAGCCAAAGGACAGGGCGTATTACTGAAGCTTTCTTT. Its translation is CASSQRTGRITEAFF.

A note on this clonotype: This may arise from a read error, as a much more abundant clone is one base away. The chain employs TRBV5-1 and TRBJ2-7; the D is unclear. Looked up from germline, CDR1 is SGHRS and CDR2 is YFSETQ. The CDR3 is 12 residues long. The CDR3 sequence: CASSFGGVEQCF. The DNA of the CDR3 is TGCGCCAGCAGCTTTGGTGGGGTCGAGCAGTGCTTC. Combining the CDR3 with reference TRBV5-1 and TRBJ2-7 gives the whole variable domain KAGVTQTPRYLIKTRGQQVTLSCSPISGHRSVSWYQQTPGQGLQFLFEYFSETQRNKGNFPGRFSGRQFSNSRSEMNVSTLELGDSALYLCASSFGGVEQCFGPGTRLTVT.

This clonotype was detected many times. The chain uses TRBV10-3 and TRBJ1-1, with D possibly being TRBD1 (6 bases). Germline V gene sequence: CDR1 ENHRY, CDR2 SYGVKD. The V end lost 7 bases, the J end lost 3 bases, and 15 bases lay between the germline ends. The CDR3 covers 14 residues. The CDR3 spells CAITGTHGDTEAFF. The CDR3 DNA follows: TGTGCCATCACCGGGACACATGGGGACACTGAAGCTTTCTTT.

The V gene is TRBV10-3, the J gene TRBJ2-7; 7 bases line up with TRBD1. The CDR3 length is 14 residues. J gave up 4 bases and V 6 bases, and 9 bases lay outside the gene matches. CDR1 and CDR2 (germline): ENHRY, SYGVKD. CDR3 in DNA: TGTGCCATCAGCCTCGGACAGGCGAAATACGAGCAGTACTTC. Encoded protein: CAISLGQAKYEQYF.

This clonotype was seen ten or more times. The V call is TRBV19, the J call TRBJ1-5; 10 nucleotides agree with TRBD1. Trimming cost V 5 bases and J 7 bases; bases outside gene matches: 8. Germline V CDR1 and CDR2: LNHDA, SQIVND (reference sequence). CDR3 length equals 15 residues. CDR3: CASSPSGTGVQPQHF. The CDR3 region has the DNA TGTGCCAGTAGTCCTTCCGGGACAGGGGTGCAGCCCCAGCATTTT.

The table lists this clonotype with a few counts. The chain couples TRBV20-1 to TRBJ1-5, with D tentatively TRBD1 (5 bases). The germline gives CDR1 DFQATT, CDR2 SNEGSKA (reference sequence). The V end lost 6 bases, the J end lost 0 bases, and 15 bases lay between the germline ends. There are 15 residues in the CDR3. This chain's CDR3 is CSAHISGGSNQPQHF. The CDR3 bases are TGCAGTGCCCACATCTCCGGGGGTAGCAATCAGCCCCAGCATTTT.

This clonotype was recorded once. As DNA, the CDR3 is TGTGCCAGCAGTTACTCGGGGGGGCAAACAGCCTACGAGCAGTACTTC. Protein sequence: CASSYSGGQTAYEQYF. This sequence joins TRBV2 and TRBJ2-7; 8 bases map to TRBD2. Germline assignment: CDR1 SNHLY and CDR2 FYNNEI. CDR3 length: 16 amino acids. The V and J ends lost 5 bases and 2 bases, in that order; junction bases with no gene match: 11.

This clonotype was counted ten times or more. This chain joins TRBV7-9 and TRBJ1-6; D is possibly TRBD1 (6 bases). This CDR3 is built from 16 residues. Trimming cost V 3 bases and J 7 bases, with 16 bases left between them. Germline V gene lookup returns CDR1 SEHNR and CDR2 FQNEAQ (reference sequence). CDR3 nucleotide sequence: TGTGCCAGCAGCTTTTTCCTCGGACAGCCAAATTCACCCCTCCACTTT. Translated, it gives CASSFFLGQPNSPLHF.

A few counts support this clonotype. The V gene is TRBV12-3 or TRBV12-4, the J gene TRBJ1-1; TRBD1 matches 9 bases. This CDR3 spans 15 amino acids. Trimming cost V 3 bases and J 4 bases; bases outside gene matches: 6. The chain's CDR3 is CASSFTGGLGTEAFF. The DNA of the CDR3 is TGTGCCAGCAGTTTTACAGGGGGCCTGGGCACTGAAGCTTTCTTT.

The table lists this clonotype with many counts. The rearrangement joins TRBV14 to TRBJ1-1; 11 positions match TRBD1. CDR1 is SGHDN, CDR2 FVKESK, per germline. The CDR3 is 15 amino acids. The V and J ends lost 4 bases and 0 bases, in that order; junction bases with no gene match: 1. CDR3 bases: TGTGCCAGCAGCCGGACAGGGGGCGTGAACACTGAAGCTTTCTTT. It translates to CASSRTGGVNTEAFF.

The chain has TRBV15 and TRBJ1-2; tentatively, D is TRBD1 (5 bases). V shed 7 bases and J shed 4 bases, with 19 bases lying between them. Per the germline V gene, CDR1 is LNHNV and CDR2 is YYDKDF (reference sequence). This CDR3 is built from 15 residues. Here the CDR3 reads CATNTQGYGSYGYTF. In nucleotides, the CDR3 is TGTGCCACCAATACTCAGGGATATGGCTCCTATGGCTACACCTTC. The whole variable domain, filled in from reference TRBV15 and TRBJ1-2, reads DAMVIQNPRYQVTQFGKPVTLSCSQTLNHNVMYWYQQKSSQAPKLLFHYYDKDFNNEADTPDNFQSRRPNTSFCFLDIRSPGLGDTAMYLCATNTQGYGSYGYTFGSGTRLTVV.

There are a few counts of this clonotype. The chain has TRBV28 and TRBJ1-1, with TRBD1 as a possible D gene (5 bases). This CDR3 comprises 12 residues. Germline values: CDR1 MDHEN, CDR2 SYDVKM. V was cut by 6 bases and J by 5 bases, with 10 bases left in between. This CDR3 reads CASSLGLTEAFF. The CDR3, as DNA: TGTGCCAGCAGCTTGGGGCTGACTGAAGCTTTCTTT.